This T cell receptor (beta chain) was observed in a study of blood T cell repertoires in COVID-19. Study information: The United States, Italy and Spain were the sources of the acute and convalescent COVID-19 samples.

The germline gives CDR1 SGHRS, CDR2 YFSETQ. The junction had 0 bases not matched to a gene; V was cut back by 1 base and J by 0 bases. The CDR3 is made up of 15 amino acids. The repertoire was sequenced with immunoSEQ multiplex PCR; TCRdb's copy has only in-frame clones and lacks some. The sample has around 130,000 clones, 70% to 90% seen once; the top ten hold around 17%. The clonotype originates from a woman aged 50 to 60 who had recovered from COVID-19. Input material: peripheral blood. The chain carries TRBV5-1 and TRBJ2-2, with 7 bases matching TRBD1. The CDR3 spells CASSLTGANTGELFF. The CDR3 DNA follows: TGCGCCAGCAGCTTGACAGGGGCGAACACCGGGGAGCTGTTTTTT.